This TCR beta chain came from a study of control samples from healthy donors and cancer patients. Repertoires were generated with immunoSEQ multiplex PCR, while TCRdb's copy carries only in-frame clones and drops some. This sample carries fewer than 200,000 clones, 90% to 95% of them seen once, and the ten largest clones take 4.1%. CDR3 length: 14 residues. Germline V gene sequence: CDR1 SGHDT, CDR2 YYEEEE. V was trimmed by 3 bases and J by 3 bases, leaving 10 bases between them. This clonotype was obtained from a woman aged 60-70 years in good health. The sequenced material came from blood. The genes are TRBV5-6 and TRBJ1-5, with D perhaps matching TRBD1 (5 bases). CDR3 protein: CASSSDRNNQPQHF. The DNA of the CDR3 is TGTGCCAGCAGCTCCGACAGAAACAATCAGCCCCAGCATTTT.